The rows below give T cell receptor beta chains drawn from one sample of a study of blood T cell repertoires in COVID-19. Some clones are missing from TCRdb's copy, which holds only in-frame ones; the method was immunoSEQ multiplex PCR. There are fewer than 25,000 clones in the sample; approximately 86% occur only once, and roughly a sixth lies in the top ten. The sample was peripheral blood. These receptors were taken from a human donor with acute or convalescent COVID-19. The donor label of this sample is uncertain. Both conserved end residues are part of each CDR3. The order of the fields is V gene, D gene, clone size, J gene, CDR3 protein, CDR3 DNA. A D gene is named only where the DNA matches it firmly. Only some rows state a clone size, as once, few, many or a class for expanded clones.

TRBV6-6	-	-	TRBJ1-4	CASSYRRGSGNEKLFF	TGTGCCAGCAGTTACCGTCGGGGGTCGGGTAATGAAAAACTGTTTTTT
TRBV29-1	-	-	TRBJ1-1	CSVGRGAGNTEAFF	TGCAGCGTGGGGAGGGGCGCGGGGAACACTGAAGCTTTCTTT
TRBV7-2	-	-	TRBJ2-3	CASSPPVDTQYF	TGTGCCAGCAGCCCCCCGGTAGATACGCAGTATTTT
TRBV5-5	TRBD2	-	TRBJ2-7	CASSLRSGLDSYEQYF	TGTGCCAGCAGCTTGAGATCGGGACTAGACTCCTACGAGCAGTACTTC
TRBV12-1	-	-	TRBJ1-5	CASYQGGLGPQHF	TGTGCCAGCTACCAGGGGGGTTTGGGGCCCCAGCATTTT
TRBV19	-	-	TRBJ2-7	CASSIGLTYEQYF	TGTGCCAGTAGTATAGGACTAACCTACGAGCAGTACTTC
TRBV7-3	TRBD2	-	TRBJ2-7	CASSPGTSGLYEQYF	TGTGCCAGCAGCCCTGGGACTAGCGGTTTATACGAGCAGTACTTC
TRBV27	-	-	TRBJ2-1	CASSLSQGSYNEQFF	TGTGCCAGCAGTTTATCCCAGGGGTCCTACAATGAGCAGTTCTTC
TRBV5-6	TRBD1	-	TRBJ2-3	CASILQMGQEWDTQYF	TGTGCCAGCATCCTACAGATGGGACAGGAATGGGATACGCAGTATTTT
TRBV29-1	-	once	TRBJ1-5	CSVGGVRNQPQHF	TGCAGCGTTGGGGGGGTCCGCAATCAGCCCCAGCATTTT